This record looks at one TCR beta chain sequence and its context. Template switching, a step in the protocol, added a universal primer site, and cDNA carried unique molecular identifiers. TCRdb independently ran MiXCR on the 5' RACE reads; one entry per CDR3 protein. The data show more than 600,000 distinct CDR3 sequences, with roughly 20% seen just once and 13% held by the top ten. The data were obtained in a study of identical twins. The J segment lost 5 bases and the V segment lost 0 bases, leaving 3 bases of the junction unmatched. The germline CDR1 and CDR2 sequences are KGHSH and LQKENI. The CDR3 has 15 amino acids. The data also belong to a second study, concerning T cells expressing NK-cell markers. As reported in that work: The dominant NKG2C+ clonotypes represented roughly 1.0-7.5% of CD8+ T cells in six donors.

This TCR was sampled from a woman younger than 30 in good health. This chain links TRBV18 with TRBJ2-5; 10 nucleotides align to TRBD2. The sequenced material came from PBMCs. The CDR3 region has the DNA TGTGCCAGCTCACCACCGGGACTAGCGATGGAGACCCAGTACTTC. This translates into CASSPPGLAMETQYF.